This T cell receptor (beta chain) is drawn from a study of CD8+CD57+ T cells in acquired aplastic anemia. Study in general: The average for DNA from sorted CD4+ and CD8+ cells was 2.5 to 4 ug. Study conclusions and caveats: Overlap between patients and controls comprised about 28 CD8+ CDR3 sequences.

About this clonotype itself: The antigen is not known.

Patients who underwent sequencing had shown CD8+CD57+ cell expansion by flow cytometry. The germline V gene encodes CDR1 SGHTA and CDR2 FQGNSA. V was cut by 3 bases and J by 8 bases, with 20 bases left in between. This CDR3 comprises 16 residues. TCR beta VDJ combinations and CDR3 sequences were profiled from genomic DNA. TCRdb re-derived calls from the reads in MiXCR, one entry per CDR3 protein. There are roughly 250,000 distinct CDR3 sequences in the sample; 65% to 90% occur only once, and 42% lies in the top ten. The source of this sequence is a human donor with aplastic anemia. V is TRBV7-2 and J is TRBJ2-1; D may be TRBD2 (6 bases). Sequenced sample: sorted CD4+, CD8+, or CD8+CD57+ T cells (not recorded which) from PBMCs. This CDR3 is CASSFQGGGERDEQFF. CDR3 nucleotide sequence: TGTGCCAGCAGCTTTCAAGGAGGCGGGGAGAGGGATGAGCAGTTCTTC. Looking up the rest from reference TRBV7-2 and TRBJ2-1 gives the full variable domain: GAGVSQSPSNKVTEKGKDVELRCDPISGHTALYWYRQSLGQGLEFLIYFQGNSAPDKSGLPSDRFSAERTGGSVSTLTIQRTQQEDSAVYLCASSFQGGGERDEQFFGPGTRLTVL.